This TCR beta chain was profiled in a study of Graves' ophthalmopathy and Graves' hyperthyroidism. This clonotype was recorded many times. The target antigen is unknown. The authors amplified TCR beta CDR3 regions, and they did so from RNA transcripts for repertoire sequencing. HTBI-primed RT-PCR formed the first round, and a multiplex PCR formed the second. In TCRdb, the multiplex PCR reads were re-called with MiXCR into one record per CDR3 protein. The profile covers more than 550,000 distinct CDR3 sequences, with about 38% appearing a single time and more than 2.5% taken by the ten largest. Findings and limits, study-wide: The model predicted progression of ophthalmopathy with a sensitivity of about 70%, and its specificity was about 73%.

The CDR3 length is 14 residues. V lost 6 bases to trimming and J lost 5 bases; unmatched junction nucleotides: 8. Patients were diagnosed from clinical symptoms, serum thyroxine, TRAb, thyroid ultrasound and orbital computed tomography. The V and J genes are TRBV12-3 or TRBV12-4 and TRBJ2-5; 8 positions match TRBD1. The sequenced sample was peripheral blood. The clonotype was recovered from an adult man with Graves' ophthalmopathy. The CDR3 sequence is CASRRGQGAETQYF. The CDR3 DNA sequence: TGTGCCAGCAGAAGGGGGCAGGGGGCTGAGACCCAGTACTTC.